This entry is about one T cell receptor (beta chain). The antigen is unknown. It was with 60 Vbeta and 13 Jbeta primers that the PCR ran. Assay: immunoSEQ multiplex PCR; the TCRdb copy retains only in-frame clones and omits some. The data show around 220,000 clones, with around 79% seen just once and around 0.2% held by the top ten. These data originate in a study of cytomegalovirus exposure and HLA in healthy donors. The study, taken as a whole, reports: Reports showed the classifier diagnosing cytomegalovirus status with high specificity and sensitivity. Analysis performed later showed TCR beta chains linked to HLA being more clonally expanded than equally common others. Sequencing probably produced one cluster of sequence variants that were highly shared.

The germline V gene encodes CDR1 MNHEY and CDR2 SMNVEV (reference sequence). The CDR3 spans 14 residues. V dropped 4 bases and J dropped 4; count of bases not matched to a gene: 1. The donors (healthy individuals) were bone marrow donors. This rearrangement joins TRBV27 to TRBJ2-7; 13 bases line up with TRBD2. This receptor was taken from a girl aged 2-15 years in good health and CMV-seronegative. Source material: PBMCs. The CDR3 here is CASSSLAGGYEQYF. The CDR3 bases are TGTGCCAGCAGTTCACTAGCGGGAGGGTACGAGCAGTACTTC.